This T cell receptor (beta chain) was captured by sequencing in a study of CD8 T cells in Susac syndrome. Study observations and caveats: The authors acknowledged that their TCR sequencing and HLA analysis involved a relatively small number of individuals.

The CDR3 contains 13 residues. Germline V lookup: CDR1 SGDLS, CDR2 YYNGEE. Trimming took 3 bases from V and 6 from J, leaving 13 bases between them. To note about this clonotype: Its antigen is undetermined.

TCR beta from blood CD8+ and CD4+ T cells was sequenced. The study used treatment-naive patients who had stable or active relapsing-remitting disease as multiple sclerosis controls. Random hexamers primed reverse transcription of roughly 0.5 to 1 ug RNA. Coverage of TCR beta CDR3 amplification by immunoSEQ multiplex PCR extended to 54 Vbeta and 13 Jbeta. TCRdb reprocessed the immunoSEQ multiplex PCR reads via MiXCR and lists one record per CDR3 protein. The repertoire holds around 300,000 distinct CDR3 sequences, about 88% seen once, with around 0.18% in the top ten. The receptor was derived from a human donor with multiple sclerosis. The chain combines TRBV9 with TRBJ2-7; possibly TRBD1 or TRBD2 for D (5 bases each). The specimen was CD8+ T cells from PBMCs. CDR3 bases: TGTGCCAGCAGCGGGCCCGGGGCAGGCGAGCAGTACTTC. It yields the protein CASSGPGAGEQYF. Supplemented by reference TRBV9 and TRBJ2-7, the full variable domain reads DSGVTQTPKHLITATGQRVTLRCSPRSGDLSVYWYQQSLDQGLQFLIQYYNGEERAKGNILERFSAQQFPDLHSELNLSSLELGDSALYFCASSGPGAGEQYFGPGTRLTVT.